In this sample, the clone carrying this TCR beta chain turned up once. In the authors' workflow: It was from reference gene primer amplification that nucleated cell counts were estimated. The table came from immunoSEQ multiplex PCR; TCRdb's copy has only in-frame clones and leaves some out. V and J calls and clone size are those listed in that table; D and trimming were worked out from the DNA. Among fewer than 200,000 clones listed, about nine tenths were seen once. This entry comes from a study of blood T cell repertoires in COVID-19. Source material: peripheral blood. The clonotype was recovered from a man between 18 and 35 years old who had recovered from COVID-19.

CDR3 sequence reads: CASPPRGSNTEAFF. CDR3 sequence (DNA): TGTGCCAGTCCTCCTCGGGGGTCGAACACTGAAGCTTTCTTT. The chain joins TRBV28 to TRBJ1-1, with D possibly TRBD1 on 5 matching bases. The CDR3 spans 14 residues. Trimming left V 9 bases short and J 1 base short, with 15 bases between. CDR1 and CDR2 (germline): MDHEN, SYDVKM.